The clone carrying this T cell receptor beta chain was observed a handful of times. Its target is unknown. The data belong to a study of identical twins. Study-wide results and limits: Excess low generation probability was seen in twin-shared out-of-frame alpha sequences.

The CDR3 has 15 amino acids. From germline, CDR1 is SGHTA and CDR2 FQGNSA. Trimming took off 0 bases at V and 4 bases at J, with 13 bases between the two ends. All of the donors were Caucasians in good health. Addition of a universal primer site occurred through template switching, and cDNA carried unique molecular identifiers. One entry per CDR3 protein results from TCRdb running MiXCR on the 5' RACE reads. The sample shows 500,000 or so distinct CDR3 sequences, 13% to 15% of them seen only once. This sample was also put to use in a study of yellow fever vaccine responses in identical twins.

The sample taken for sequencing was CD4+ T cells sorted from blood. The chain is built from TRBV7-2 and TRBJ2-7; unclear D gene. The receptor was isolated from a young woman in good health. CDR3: CASSLAIEPAYEQYF. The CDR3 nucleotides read TGTGCCAGCAGCTTAGCGATCGAACCCGCGTACGAGCAGTACTTC.